Following are 22 T cell receptor beta chains from one sample sequenced in a study of metastatic and nonmetastatic thyroid tumors. Thyroid surgery was performed in patients who had received no treatment beforehand. TCRdb reprocessed the PCR reads via MiXCR. The data hold over 30,000 clones, with 20% to 25% observed a single time. The specimen was tumor tissue. These receptors originate from a male donor with papillary thyroid cancer or a benign thyroid nodule (not recorded which). Some clones in this sample may be carry-over from other donors' samples.

By frequency in the sample, this clone is medium-sized. The chain combines TRBV28 with TRBJ2-7; 13 bases are a match to TRBD2. V lost 10 bases and J lost 5; bases outside the gene matches: 14. The CDR3 runs 16 residues. Germline loops: CDR1 MDHEN, CDR2 SYDVKM. CDR3 sequence (DNA): TGTGCCACCGAAGGGGATTTTGGACTAGCGGGAGACGAGCAGTACTTC. Translated, it gives CATEGDFGLAGDEQYF.

The chain is built from TRBV29-1 and TRBJ2-1, with TRBD2 identical over 7 bases. The J segment lost 12 bases and the V segment lost 7 bases, leaving 6 bases of the junction unmatched. This CDR3 is 10 amino acids long. Germline V gene lookup returns CDR1 SQVTM and CDR2 ANQGSEA. The DNA for the CDR3 is TGCAGCGCCTGGGGGGGGGTGCAGTTCTTC. Protein sequence: CSAWGGVQFF.

The table lists this clone with a few counts. Other DNA sequences in this specimen translate into the identical CDR3. This chain links TRBV27 with TRBJ2-7, with 9 positions matching TRBD1. CDR3 size: 15 residues. The germline CDR1 and CDR2 sequences are MNHEY and SMNVEV (reference sequence). V was pared by 2 bases and J by 2 bases, with 4 bases of the junction left unmatched. The CDR3 DNA reads as TGTGCCAGCAGTTTAACGGGACAGGGCGCCTACGAGCAGTACTTC. Translation: CASSLTGQGAYEQYF.

In its sample, this clone was seen many times. The rearrangement uses TRBV2 and TRBJ1-1; weak D call: TRBD1 (5 bases). V lost 6 bases and J 7 bases, leaving 18 bases between the germline ends. Looked up from germline, CDR1 is SNHLY and CDR2 is FYNNEI. The CDR3 is 14 amino acids. The CDR3 is CASSVQGYASEAFF. As DNA, the CDR3 is TGTGCCAGCAGCGTCCAGGGTTACGCTAGTGAAGCTTTCTTT.

This clone has only a few counts. One junction end does not reproduce the germline sequence, and a read error may be involved. The chain uses TRBV28 and TRBJ2-7; no reliable D call. Per the germline V gene, CDR1 is MDHEN and CDR2 is SYDVKM. There are 12 residues in the CDR3. The CDR3 sequence is CASSQCAHDQYF. The CDR3, as DNA: TGTGCCAGCAGTCAATGTGCCCACGATCAGTACTTC. Based on the CDR3 plus reference TRBV28 and TRBJ2-7, the full variable domain is DVKVTQSSRYLVKRTGEKVFLECVQDMDHENMFWYRQDPGLGLRLIYFSYDVKMKEKGDIPEGYSVSREKKERFSLILESASTNQTSMYLCASSQCAHDQYFGPGTRLTVT.

With regard to this clone: At one of its ends the junction is not consistent with the germline gene, which may arise from a read error. The chain carries TRBV30 and TRBJ1-3, with 7 bases that match TRBD1. The germline V gene has CDR1 GTSNPN and CDR2 SVGIG (reference sequence). The CDR3 totals 14 residues. The CDR3 region is CARSTHRGRNTIYF. The CDR3 DNA reads TGTGCCCGGAGTACTCACAGGGGTCGAAACACCATATATTTT.

This clone has at least ten counts. This chain uses TRBV5-1 with TRBJ2-1; TRBD2 agrees at 7 bases. V trimming: 0 bases; J trimming: 6 bases; junction bases outside the gene matches: 3. The CDR3 runs to 14 residues. Germline values: CDR1 SGHRS, CDR2 YFSETQ. The CDR3 DNA sequence: TGCGCCAGCAGCTTGGGGACTAGTTTCAATGAGCAGTTCTTC. Translation: CASSLGTSFNEQFF.

For this clone: This may be a read error: a much more frequent sequence differs by one nucleotide. Written as DNA, the CDR3 is TGCGCCAGCAGCCAAGATCAGATGGGAAACTATGACTACACCTTC. This translates into CASSQDQMGNYDYTF. This chain uses TRBV4-1 with TRBJ1-2; D remains ambiguous. The germline CDR1 and CDR2 sequences are MGHRA and YSYEKL. The CDR3 loop spans 15 amino acids.

This clone appeared many times. The chain is built from TRBV5-1 and TRBJ2-2; possibly TRBD1 for D (5 bases). CDR1 and CDR2 from the germline V gene are SGHRS and YFSETQ. This CDR3 has 18 residues. Deletions cut 0 bases from V and 3 bases from J, with 18 bases between. In DNA form, the CDR3 reads TGCGCCAGCAGCTTGGAGGCATGGGGCATCACCTACACCGGGGAGCTGTTTTTT. Its translation: CASSLEAWGITYTGELFF. The full variable domain, rest sourced from reference TRBV5-1 and TRBJ2-2, is KAGVTQTPRYLIKTRGQQVTLSCSPISGHRSVSWYQQTPGQGLQFLFEYFSETQRNKGNFPGRFSGRQFSNSRSEMNVSTLELGDSALYLCASSLEAWGITYTGELFFGEGSRLTVL.

Only a few counts were recorded for this clone. The chain combines TRBV7-8 with TRBJ2-6; D assignment may be TRBD1 or TRBD2 (5 bases each). The CDR3 has 16 residues. V lost 1 base to trimming and J lost 4 bases, with 11 bases between them. CDR1 is SGHVS, CDR2 FQNEAQ, per germline. CDR3 region: CASSLDQGAGANVLTF. Written as DNA, the CDR3 is TGTGCCAGCAGCTTAGACCAGGGAGCCGGGGCCAACGTCCTGACTTTC. The variable domain in full, with the rest retrieved from reference TRBV7-8 and TRBJ2-6, is GAGVSQSPRYKVAKRGQDVALRCDPISGHVSLFWYQQALGQGPEFLTYFQNEAQLDKSGLPSDRFFAERPEGSVSTLKIQRTQQEDSAVYLCASSLDQGAGANVLTFGAGSRLTVL.

As concerns this clone: A single base separates this from a much larger clone, so it may be a read error. V usage is TRBV29-1 and J usage is TRBJ1-1; 7 nucleotides match TRBD1. The CDR3 runs to 11 residues. The germline gives CDR1 SQVTM, CDR2 ANQGSEA. J gave up 4 bases and V 5 bases, and 1 base lay outside the gene matches. The chain's CDR3 is CSVQGVTEAFF. Written as DNA, the CDR3 is TGCAGCGTTCAGGGGGTCACTGAAGCTTTCTTT.

This clone has at least ten counts. V usage is TRBV19 and J usage is TRBJ2-1; 11 bases map to TRBD1. There are 16 residues in the CDR3. The V and J ends lost 1 base and 3 bases, in that order; junction bases with no gene match: 2. Germline V CDR1 and CDR2: LNHDA, SQIVND (reference sequence). CDR3 amino acids: CASSIAGTGGYNEQFF. CDR3 sequence (DNA): TGTGCCAGTAGTATAGCCGGGACAGGGGGCTACAATGAGCAGTTCTTC.

This clone was found many times. Distinct nucleotide sequences in the sample also encode this CDR3. This chain connects TRBV19 to TRBJ2-3, with a weak D call TRBD2 (6 bases). CDR3 length: 15 amino acids. Germline loops: CDR1 LNHDA, CDR2 SQIVND (reference sequence). Deletions cut 3 bases from V and 0 bases from J, with 10 bases between. CDR3 protein: CASSIGGVSTDTQYF. DNA of the CDR3: TGTGCCAGTAGTATTGGAGGGGTGAGCACAGATACGCAGTATTTT.

The gene calls are TRBV7-3 and TRBJ2-1; perhaps TRBD2 as D (5 bases). The ends were cut back, 0 bases at V and 1 base at J, with 10 bases in the middle. Per the germline V gene, CDR1 is SGHTA and CDR2 is FQGTGA. The CDR3 runs to 16 residues. The CDR3, as DNA: TGTGCCAGCAGCTTAACTCAAGCGGTGTCCTACAATGAGCAGTTCTTC. Its translation: CASSLTQAVSYNEQFF.

The table lists this clone with many counts. This sample includes further DNA sequences coding for the same CDR3. This chain joins TRBV28 and TRBJ2-4; 7 bases line up with TRBD1. The length of the CDR3 is 17 residues. Germline CDR1 reads MDHEN; CDR2 reads SYDVKM. Germline trimming cut 5 bases from V and 8 bases from J; bases unmatched to any gene: 18. The chain's CDR3 is CASSPRRVTGMSYIQYF. CDR3 nucleotide sequence: TGTGCCAGCAGTCCAAGGCGTGTGACAGGGATGTCCTACATTCAGTACTTC.

Comment on this clone: One end of the junction fails to match germline, which may point to a read error. This chain uses TRBV5-1 with TRBJ2-2; possible D gene TRBD2, 5 bases. Looked up from germline, CDR1 is SGHRS and CDR2 is YFSETQ. The CDR3 sequence is 16 residues long. Here the CDR3 DNA reads TGCGCCAGTAGCTTGAGGCTAGCTGGTAACACCGTGGAGCTGTTTTTT. This translates into CASSLRLAGNTVELFF.

This clone was seen more than once but under ten times. The gene calls are TRBV28 and TRBJ2-3; TRBD2 is a possible D gene (7 bases). With 2 bases removed from V and 4 bases from J, the gap between germline ends came to 16 bases. Germline CDR1 reads MDHEN; CDR2 reads SYDVKM. The CDR3 is 16 residues long. The chain's CDR3 is CASSLRGGPLADTQYF. The CDR3 nucleotides read TGTGCCAGCAGTTTAAGGGGGGGCCCTTTAGCAGATACGCAGTATTTT.

This clone is labeled as medium-sized. The genes are TRBV7-8 and TRBJ2-7; possible D gene TRBD1, 5 bases. Deletions cut 5 bases from V and 2 bases from J, with 13 bases between. CDR1 is SGHVS, CDR2 FQNEAQ, per germline. CDR3 length: 14 amino acids. CDR3 bases: TGTGCCAGCAGCACGCAGGGATTTACCTACGAGCAGTACTTC. Translation: CASSTQGFTYEQYF.

The chain is built from TRBV7-9 and TRBJ2-5; weak D call: TRBD1 (5 bases). CDR3 length: 14 residues. CDR1 is SEHNR and CDR2 is FQNEAQ in the germline V gene (reference sequence). Trimming removed 1 base from V and 7 bases from J, with 13 bases in between. The CDR3 loop reads CASSLGGWVGTQYF. CDR3 nucleotides: TGTGCCAGCAGCTTAGGGGGCTGGGTTGGGACCCAGTACTTC.

Turning to this clone: A read error may produce the germline difference seen at one junction end. The chain combines TRBV7-9 with TRBJ2-7; D might be TRBD1 or TRBD2, each matching 5 bases. CDR3 length: 13 residues. The V gene's germline CDR1 is SEHNR and CDR2 FQNEAQ (reference sequence). The CDR3 nucleotides read TGTGCCAGCAGTGGGGACGGTCTGAACGAGCATTACTTC. This sequence encodes CASSGDGLNEHYF. Variable domain in full (rest from reference TRBV7-9 and TRBJ2-7): DTGVSQNPRHKITKRGQNVTFRCDPISEHNRLYWYRQTLGQGPEFLTYFQNEAQLEKSRLLSDRFSAERPKGSFSTLEIQRTEQGDSAMYLCASSGDGLNEHYFGPGTRLTVT.

In its sample, this clone was seen many times. The chain recombines TRBV28 with TRBJ2-4; 10 bases align to TRBD2. CDR1 and CDR2 (germline): MDHEN, SYDVKM. V trimming: 8 bases; J trimming: 0 bases; junction bases outside the gene matches: 13. The CDR3 has 18 residues. The CDR3 DNA reads TGTGCCAGCCGGGGGCTAGCGGGAGCTATTTTAGCCAAAAACATTCAGTACTTC. This sequence encodes CASRGLAGAILAKNIQYF. The variable domain in full, completed from reference TRBV28 and TRBJ2-4, reads DVKVTQSSRYLVKRTGEKVFLECVQDMDHENMFWYRQDPGLGLRLIYFSYDVKMKEKGDIPEGYSVSREKKERFSLILESASTNQTSMYLCASRGLAGAILAKNIQYFGAGTRLSVL.

On this clone: One end of the junction is discordant with germline, which a read error may explain. The chain employs TRBV20-1 and TRBJ2-7; no clear D gene. Germline V lookup: CDR1 DFQATT, CDR2 SNEGSKA (reference sequence). The CDR3 loop spans 11 amino acids. CDR3 region: CSARYSYEQCF. The CDR3 DNA reads as TGCAGTGCTAGATATTCCTACGAGCAGTGCTTC.